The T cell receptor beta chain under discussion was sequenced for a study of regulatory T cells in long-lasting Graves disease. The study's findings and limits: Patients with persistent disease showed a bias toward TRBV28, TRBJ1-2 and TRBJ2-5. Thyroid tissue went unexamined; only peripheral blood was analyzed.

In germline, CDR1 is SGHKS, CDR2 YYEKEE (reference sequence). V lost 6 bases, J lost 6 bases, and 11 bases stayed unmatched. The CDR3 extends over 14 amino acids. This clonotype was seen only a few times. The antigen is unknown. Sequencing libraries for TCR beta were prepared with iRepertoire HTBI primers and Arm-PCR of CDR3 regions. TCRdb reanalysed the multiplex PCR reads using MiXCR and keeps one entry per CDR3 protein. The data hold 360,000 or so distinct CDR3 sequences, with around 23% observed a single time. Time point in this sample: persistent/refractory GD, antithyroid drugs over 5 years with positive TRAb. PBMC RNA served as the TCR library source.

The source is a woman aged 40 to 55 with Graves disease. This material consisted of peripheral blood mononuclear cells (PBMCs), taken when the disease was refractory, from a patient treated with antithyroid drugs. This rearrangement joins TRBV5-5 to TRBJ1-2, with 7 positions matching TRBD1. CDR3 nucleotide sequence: TGTGCCAGCAACAAACCAGGGGGAGGGAATGGCTACACCTTC. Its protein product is CASNKPGGGNGYTF.